This T cell receptor (beta chain) was retrieved from a study of blood T cell repertoires in COVID-19. Clones were sequenced by immunoSEQ multiplex PCR, and TCRdb holds only the in-frame ones, with some missing. The sample lists some 83,000 clones; around 80% were seen once. CDR3 size: 13 residues. The V segment lost 7 bases and the J segment 1 base; nucleotides outside the gene matches: 3. Germline-derived CDR1 and CDR2 are ENHRY and SYGVKD. The clonotype originates from a man in his sixties with active or convalescent COVID-19. The sequenced sample consisted of peripheral blood. The chain employs TRBV10-3 and TRBJ1-1, with TRBD1 identical over 7 bases. In DNA form, the CDR3 reads TGTGCCATCAAGGGGACAGAGAACACTGAAGCTTTCTTT. It codes for CAIKGTENTEAFF.